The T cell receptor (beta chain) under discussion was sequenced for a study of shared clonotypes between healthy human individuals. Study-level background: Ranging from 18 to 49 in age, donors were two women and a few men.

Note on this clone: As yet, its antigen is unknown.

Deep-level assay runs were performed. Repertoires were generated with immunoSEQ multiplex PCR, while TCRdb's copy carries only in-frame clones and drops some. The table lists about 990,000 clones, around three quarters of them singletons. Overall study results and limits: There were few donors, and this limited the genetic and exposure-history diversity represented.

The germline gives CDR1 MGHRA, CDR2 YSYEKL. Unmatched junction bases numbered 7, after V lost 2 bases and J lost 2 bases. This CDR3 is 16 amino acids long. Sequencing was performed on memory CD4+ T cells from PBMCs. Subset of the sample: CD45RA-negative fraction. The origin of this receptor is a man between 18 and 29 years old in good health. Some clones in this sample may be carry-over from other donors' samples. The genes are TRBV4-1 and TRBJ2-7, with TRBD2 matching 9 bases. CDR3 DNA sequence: TGCGCCAGCAGCCAACGTATCAAGCGGGAGGCCTACGAGCAGTACTTC. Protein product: CASSQRIKREAYEQYF.